This TCR beta chain was recovered during a study of T cell responses to AZD1222 COVID-19 vaccine. Sequencing used immunoSEQ multiplex PCR; TCRdb keeps in-frame clones, though not all of them. This table holds more than 110,000 clones, approximately 90% found once. Second-dose intervals of approximately 4 or approximately 12 weeks were pooled. Study results and caveats: Donors skewed white British and female; clonal diversity was possibly underestimated. Close to half of spike-specific TCRs reportedly recognize unmutated variant regions. The breadth and depth of Spike-specific TCRs increased once two AZD1222 doses had been given.

Note on this clone: Its cognate antigen is unknown.

Sequences were derived from peripheral blood, sampled 28 days after the second AZD1222 dose. The receptor's source is an adult who received the AZD1222 COVID-19 vaccine.

The CDR3 DNA sequence: TGTGCCAGCAGCTTGGCCCCAGGGTCTAACTATGGCTACACCTTC. Its translation: CASSLAPGSNYGYTF. V is TRBV5-6 and J is TRBJ1-2, with a possible D match to TRBD1 (5 bases). The CDR3 contains 15 residues. V gave up 0 bases and J gave up 0 bases, with 9 bases separating them. CDR1 SGHDT and CDR2 YYEEEE come from the germline V gene.